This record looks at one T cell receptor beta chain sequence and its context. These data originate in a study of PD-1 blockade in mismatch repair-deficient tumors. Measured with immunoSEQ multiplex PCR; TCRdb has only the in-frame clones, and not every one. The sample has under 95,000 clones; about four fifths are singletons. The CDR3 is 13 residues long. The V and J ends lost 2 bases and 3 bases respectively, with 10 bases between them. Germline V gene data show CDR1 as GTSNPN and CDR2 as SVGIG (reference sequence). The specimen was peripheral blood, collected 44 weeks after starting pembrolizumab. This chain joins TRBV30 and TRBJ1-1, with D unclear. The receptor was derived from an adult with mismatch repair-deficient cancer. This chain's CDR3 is CAWSLKLDTEAFF. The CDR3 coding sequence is TGTGCCTGGAGTCTCAAGTTGGACACTGAAGCTTTCTTT.